These 32 T cell receptor beta chains were sequenced from one sample in a study of cytomegalovirus exposure and HLA in healthy donors. PCR used 60 Vbeta primers and 13 Jbeta primers. Profiled with immunoSEQ multiplex PCR; TCRdb holds only in-frame clones, not every one. Seen in this sample are over 110,000 clones; the ten most common clones hold 0.85% to 1%. The source material was PBMCs. These receptors all come from a male donor in good health and CMV-seronegative.

The V gene is TRBV10-2, the J gene TRBJ1-1, with 7 bases lining up with TRBD1. This CDR3 has 13 residues. Losses at the gene ends were 6 bases for V and 2 bases for J; bases not matched to a gene: 3. CDR1 WSHSY and CDR2 SAAADI come from the germline V gene. DNA of the CDR3: TGCGCCAGCAGACAGGGGATTAACACTGAAGCTTTCTTT. This codes for CASRQGINTEAFF.

V usage is TRBV7-9 and J usage is TRBJ2-7; the match to TRBD1 covers 10 bases. The V gene's germline CDR1 is SEHNR and CDR2 FQNEAQ (reference sequence). V shed 2 bases, J shed 5 bases, and the junction held 6 bases outside the gene matches. CDR3 length: 15 residues. In DNA, the CDR3 is TGTGCCAGCAGCTTATTAAGGGACAGGGGCCACGAGCAGTACTTC. The encoded protein is CASSLLRDRGHEQYF.

The chain employs TRBV4-1 and TRBJ2-7, with D possibly being TRBD2 (6 bases). The germline V gene has CDR1 MGHRA and CDR2 YSYEKL. Trimming shortened V by 0 bases and J by 1 base, and 19 bases separated the two germline ends. The CDR3 has 18 amino acids. This CDR3 is CASSQEASGRKSSYEQYF. CDR3 nucleotide sequence: TGCGCCAGCAGCCAAGAAGCCTCCGGGAGAAAGAGTTCCTACGAGCAGTACTTC.

The chain couples TRBV27 to TRBJ2-7; a weak D match, TRBD1 (6 bases). The germline V gene encodes CDR1 MNHEY and CDR2 SMNVEV (reference sequence). V was pared by 9 bases and J by 4 bases, with 22 bases between. CDR3 size: 15 residues. CDR3 residues: CASGTSDPAYYEQYF. CDR3 sequence (DNA): TGTGCCAGTGGGACATCCGACCCTGCCTATTACGAGCAGTACTTC.

This chain joins TRBV5-1 and TRBJ2-7; 9 bases are a match to TRBD1. The V gene's germline CDR1 is SGHRS and CDR2 YFSETQ. With 3 bases clipped from V and 5 bases from J, the junction kept 9 bases outside the gene matches. This CDR3 has 15 amino acids. The CDR3 region is CASSSQGAGMNEQYF. In DNA, the CDR3 is TGCGCCAGCAGCTCACAGGGGGCAGGAATGAACGAGCAGTACTTC. The full variable domain, completed using reference TRBV5-1 and TRBJ2-7, is KAGVTQTPRYLIKTRGQQVTLSCSPISGHRSVSWYQQTPGQGLQFLFEYFSETQRNKGNFPGRFSGRQFSNSRSEMNVSTLELGDSALYLCASSSQGAGMNEQYFGPGTRLTVT.

The J gene is TRBJ1-2, the V gene TRBV20-1; no definite D call. V was trimmed by 6 bases and J by 8 bases, leaving 13 bases between them. There are 11 residues in the CDR3. The germline V gene encodes CDR1 DFQATT and CDR2 SNEGSKA (reference sequence). CDR3 nucleotide sequence: TGCAGTGCAATGGAGTCTTACGGCTACACCTTC. Amino acid sequence: CSAMESYGYTF.

J is TRBJ2-5 and V is TRBV20-1, with 9 bases identical to TRBD2. Germline V gives CDR1 DFQATT, CDR2 SNEGSKA (reference sequence). The CDR3 has 11 amino acids. J lost 4 bases, V lost 7 bases, and 1 base had no gene match. The CDR3 sequence is CSGLAAETQYF. The CDR3 coding sequence is TGCAGTGGACTAGCGGCAGAGACCCAGTACTTC.

The rearrangement joins TRBV14 to TRBJ2-6, with 7 bases fitting TRBD1. V shed 0 bases and J 0 bases; nucleotides not matched to a gene: 11. Germline-derived CDR1 and CDR2 are SGHDN and FVKESK. CDR3 length equals 20 residues. The CDR3 DNA follows: TGTGCCAGCAGCCAAGATCTACGGGTACAGGGGAGCTCTGGGGCCAACGTCCTGACTTTC. Translating gives CASSQDLRVQGSSGANVLTF. The entire variable domain, with the rest obtained from reference TRBV14 and TRBJ2-6, is as follows: EAGVTQFPSHSVIEKGQTVTLRCDPISGHDNLYWYRRVMGKEIKFLLHFVKESKQDESGMPNNRFLAERTGGTYSTLKVQPAELEDSGVYFCASSQDLRVQGSSGANVLTFGAGSRLTVL.

This chain's CDR3 is CASSPLTGTGAYEQYF. CDR3 coding DNA: TGTGCCAGCTCACCCCTCACCGGGACAGGGGCCTACGAGCAGTACTTC. This chain connects TRBV18 to TRBJ2-7, with 10 positions matching TRBD1. This CDR3 is 16 amino acids long. Germline V gene data show CDR1 as KGHSH and CDR2 as LQKENI. After removal of 3 bases from V and 2 bases from J, the junction contained 7 bases not matched to a gene.

The rearrangement links TRBV25-1 to TRBJ1-3; no firm D call. The ends were cut back, 6 bases at V and 0 bases at J, with 9 bases in the middle. CDR3 length: 14 amino acids. The germline V gene has CDR1 MGHDK and CDR2 SYGVNS. The CDR3 nucleotides read TGTGCCAGCAGGGAGGCGGCCTCTGGAAACACCATATATTTT. This encodes CASREAASGNTIYF.

Comments on this clone: Other DNA sequences in this specimen translate into the identical CDR3. V and J are TRBV30 and TRBJ1-2, with D possibly matching TRBD1 (5 bases). V lost 4 bases to trimming and J lost 5 bases, with 20 bases between them. The germline CDR1 and CDR2 sequences are GTSNPN and SVGIG (reference sequence). CDR3 length: 15 residues. CDR3 sequence (DNA): TGTGCCTGGACCAACGAGGCAGGGTCCTGGTATGGCTACACCTTC. Protein product: CAWTNEAGSWYGYTF.

The chain combines TRBV11-1 with TRBJ1-4; D may be TRBD1 (6 bases). Trimming stripped 3 bases from V and 8 bases from J, with 13 bases between. The CDR3 covers 14 residues. Germline V gene data show CDR1 as SGHAT and CDR2 as FQDESV (reference sequence). The CDR3 DNA sequence: TGTGCCAGCAGCTTCACAGGGCTGGGGGAAAAACTGTTTTTT. Its protein product is CASSFTGLGEKLFF. The full variable domain, in which reference TRBV11-1 and TRBJ1-4 provide the parts outside the CDR3, is EAEVAQSPRYKITEKSQAVAFWCDPISGHATLYWYRQILGQGPELLVQFQDESVVDDSQLPKDRFSAERLKGVDSTLKIQPAELGDSAMYLCASSFTGLGEKLFFGSGTQLSVL.

The J gene is TRBJ1-2, the V gene TRBV19; weak D call: TRBD1 (5 bases). Trimming pared 3 bases from V and 7 bases from J, leaving 18 bases between. Germline V gene lookup returns CDR1 LNHDA and CDR2 SQIVND (reference sequence). The CDR3 consists of 15 residues. This CDR3 reads CASSIVEGRLLGYTF. Written as DNA, the CDR3 is TGTGCCAGTAGTATTGTGGAGGGGAGACTACTTGGCTACACCTTC.

DNA of the CDR3: TGTGCCAGCAGTAGCGGGAGTAGTGGAGATACGCAGTATTTT. Protein sequence: CASSSGSSGDTQYF. The gene calls are TRBV6-1 and TRBJ2-3; 8 bases agree with TRBD2. CDR3 length equals 14 residues. Germline CDR1 and CDR2: MNHNS and SASEGT. V dropped 5 bases and J dropped 5; count of bases not matched to a gene: 6.

The V call is TRBV6-5, the J call TRBJ2-4, with 7 bases aligning to TRBD1. The junction had 7 bases not matched to a gene; V was cut back by 3 bases and J by 5 bases. This CDR3 is 15 amino acids long. Germline values: CDR1 MNHEY, CDR2 SVGAGI. CDR3 bases: TGTGCCAGCAGTTATTCCGGGACAGCAGAAAACATTCAGTACTTC. Translating it yields CASSYSGTAENIQYF.

The chain recombines TRBV19 with TRBJ1-1; tentatively, D is TRBD1 (6 bases). V shed 5 bases and J shed 5 bases, with 12 bases lying between them. The CDR3 length is 13 residues. Per the germline V gene, CDR1 is LNHDA and CDR2 is SQIVND (reference sequence). CDR3 residues: CASSATGWTEAFF. Here the CDR3 DNA reads TGTGCCAGTAGTGCGACAGGTTGGACTGAAGCTTTCTTT.

The CDR3 DNA reads TGCGCCAGCAGAAGGCTAGCGGGAGGGCCGAGCACAGATACGCAGTATTTT. Its translation is CASRRLAGGPSTDTQYF. The chain is built from TRBV5-1 and TRBJ2-3; 12 bases are a match to TRBD2. CDR3 size: 17 residues. V was clipped by 5 bases and J by 0 bases; unmatched bases: 7. Looked up from germline, CDR1 is SGHRS and CDR2 is YFSETQ.

The chain recombines TRBV30 with TRBJ2-7, with 8 bases fitting TRBD2. Germline values: CDR1 GTSNPN, CDR2 SVGIG (reference sequence). V lost 0 bases, J lost 2 bases, and 9 bases stayed unmatched. The CDR3 is 16 residues long. The DNA of the CDR3 is TGTGCCTGGAGTGTACGGTGGAGGCGGGAGGCCTACGAGCAGTACTTC. Protein: CAWSVRWRREAYEQYF. The full variable domain, rest sourced from reference TRBV30 and TRBJ2-7, is SQTIHQWPATLVQPVGSPLSLECTVEGTSNPNLYWYRQAAGRGLQLLFYSVGIGQISSEVPQNLSASRPQDRQFILSSKKLLLSDSGFYLCAWSVRWRREAYEQYFGPGTRLTVT.

The CDR3 DNA follows: TGCAGCGCCGAGGGTCAGGTAGCGGGGGTCTCCTACGAGCAGTACTTC. This encodes CSAEGQVAGVSYEQYF. This chain joins TRBV29-1 and TRBJ2-7; the match to TRBD2 covers 9 bases. CDR3 size: 16 residues. V was clipped by 7 bases and J by 0 bases; unmatched bases: 13. Germline loops: CDR1 SQVTM, CDR2 ANQGSEA.

The chain combines TRBV7-9 with TRBJ2-7; no firm D call. Trimming cost V 4 bases and J 1 base, with 11 bases left between them. The CDR3 consists of 14 residues. Germline V gene lookup returns CDR1 SEHNR and CDR2 FQNEAQ (reference sequence). CDR3 protein: CASSSDFTSYEQYF. DNA for the CDR3: TGTGCCAGCAGCTCTGACTTCACATCCTACGAGCAGTACTTC. Based on the CDR3 plus reference TRBV7-9 and TRBJ2-7, the full variable domain is DTGVSQNPRHKITKRGQNVTFRCDPISEHNRLYWYRQTLGQGPEFLTYFQNEAQLEKSRLLSDRFSAERPKGSFSTLEIQRTEQGDSAMYLCASSSDFTSYEQYFGPGTRLTVT.

J is TRBJ1-2 and V is TRBV5-1, with 8 positions matching TRBD1. The ends lost 0 bases at V and 2 bases at J; junction bases unmatched: 12. The V gene's germline CDR1 is SGHRS and CDR2 YFSETQ. CDR3 length: 18 residues. CDR3 sequence reads: CASSLERQGLMENYGYTF. The CDR3 bases are TGCGCCAGCAGCTTGGAAAGACAGGGGCTTATGGAAAACTATGGCTACACCTTC.

The chain carries TRBV2 and TRBJ1-4; D is perhaps TRBD1 (6 bases). V dropped 6 bases and J dropped 8 bases, with 22 bases sitting between them. Germline V CDR1 and CDR2: SNHLY, FYNNEI. CDR3 size: 16 residues. This CDR3 reads CASSPRTGKRGEKLFF. The CDR3 DNA reads as TGTGCCAGCAGCCCTCGCACAGGGAAAAGGGGGGAAAAACTGTTTTTT. Together with reference TRBV2 and TRBJ1-4, the CDR3 gives the full variable domain: EPEVTQTPSHQVTQMGQEVILRCVPISNHLYFYWYRQILGQKVEFLVSFYNNEISEKSEIFDDQFSVERPDGSNFTLKIRSTKLEDSAMYFCASSPRTGKRGEKLFFGSGTQLSVL.

CDR3 loop: CASRAGTAIYGYTF. The CDR3 region has the DNA TGTGCCAGCAGGGCCGGGACAGCGATCTATGGCTACACCTTC. The genes are TRBV6-6 and TRBJ1-2; 7 nucleotides align to TRBD1. This CDR3 is 14 amino acids long. Germline CDR1 and CDR2: MNHNY and SVGAGI (reference sequence). J lost 4 bases, V lost 6 bases, and 8 bases had no gene match.

The chain recombines TRBV9 with TRBJ1-5, with TRBD1 matching over 8 bases. J was trimmed by 5 bases and V by 4 bases; bases with no gene match: 8. Germline V CDR1 and CDR2: SGDLS, YYNGEE. This CDR3 has 15 amino acids. CDR3 in amino acids: CASSRRTGFDQPQHF. In DNA, the CDR3 is TGTGCCAGCAGCAGGCGGACAGGGTTTGATCAGCCCCAGCATTTT.

The rearrangement links TRBV7-2 to TRBJ1-5, with 7 bases matching TRBD1. Germline trimming cut 5 bases from V and 6 bases from J; bases unmatched to any gene: 7. The CDR3 covers 14 residues. The germline V gene has CDR1 SGHTA and CDR2 FQGNSA. CDR3 sequence (DNA): TGTGCCAGCAGCCCGATCGGGACAGCTCAGCCCCAGCATTTT. Amino acids: CASSPIGTAQPQHF.

The CDR3 is CASSVTGSAPNYGYTF. DNA for the CDR3: TGTGCCAGTAGTGTCACGGGGAGCGCTCCTAACTATGGCTACACCTTC. The chain uses TRBV19 and TRBJ1-2, with no clear D. This CDR3 has 16 amino acids. Germline values: CDR1 LNHDA, CDR2 SQIVND (reference sequence). The germline V and J ends were trimmed by 5 bases and 0 bases, with 16 bases remaining between them.

The V gene is TRBV5-5, the J gene TRBJ2-1, with 10 bases identical to TRBD2. CDR3 length: 15 residues. V trimming: 4 bases; J trimming: 9 bases; junction bases outside the gene matches: 10. Germline V CDR1 and CDR2: SGHKS, YYEKEE (reference sequence). Written as DNA, the CDR3 is TGTGCCAGCAGCCTCCTGGCTAGCGGGAGTGGTGAGCAGTTCTTC. Translated, it gives CASSLLASGSGEQFF. Full variable domain (missing parts from reference TRBV5-5 and TRBJ2-1): DAGVTQSPTHLIKTRGQQVTLRCSPISGHKSVSWYQQVLGQGPQFIFQYYEKEERGRGNFPDRFSARQFPNYSSELNVNALLLGDSALYLCASSLLASGSGEQFFGPGTRLTVL.

This chain joins TRBV27 and TRBJ1-2; no clear D. The germline V gene encodes CDR1 MNHEY and CDR2 SMNVEV (reference sequence). The V end lost 5 bases, the J end lost 4 bases, and 20 bases lay between the germline ends. The CDR3 consists of 16 residues. This CDR3 is CASSPTNDGLFYGYTF. For the CDR3, the DNA is TGTGCCAGCAGTCCGACAAATGACGGACTATTCTATGGCTACACCTTC.

The CDR3: CASSQGDNSYEQYF. CDR3 DNA: TGTGCCAGCAGCCAAGGAGACAACTCCTACGAGCAGTACTTC. J is TRBJ2-7 and V is TRBV4-2; D is unclear. This CDR3 comprises 14 residues. With 1 base removed from V and 0 bases from J, the gap between germline ends came to 7 bases. Looked up from germline, CDR1 is LGHNA and CDR2 is YNFKEQ.

V usage is TRBV5-1 and J usage is TRBJ1-5; D is uncertain. In germline, CDR1 is SGHRS, CDR2 YFSETQ. Trimming shortened V by 4 bases and J by 0 bases, and 11 bases separated the two germline ends. The CDR3 runs 15 residues. CDR3 region: CASSPGEYSNQPQHF. The DNA of the CDR3 is TGCGCCAGCAGCCCGGGAGAATATAGCAATCAGCCCCAGCATTTT.

This chain joins TRBV5-1 and TRBJ2-7, with D perhaps matching TRBD1 (6 bases). The CDR3 extends over 15 amino acids. The ends were cut back, 1 base at V and 4 bases at J, with 15 bases in the middle. Looked up from germline, CDR1 is SGHRS and CDR2 is YFSETQ. CDR3 DNA: TGCGCCAGCAGCTTGCAGACAGGACCAACTTACGAGCAGTACTTC. This encodes CASSLQTGPTYEQYF.

The chain is built from TRBV28 and TRBJ2-5; TRBD1 aligns across 11 bases. CDR1 and CDR2 (germline): MDHEN, SYDVKM. After removal of 6 bases from V and 5 bases from J, the junction contained 14 bases not matched to a gene. The CDR3 loop spans 17 amino acids. Here the CDR3 reads CASSLLSDRGLGETQYF. The DNA for the CDR3 is TGTGCCAGCAGCCTCCTGTCGGACAGGGGGCTAGGGGAGACCCAGTACTTC.